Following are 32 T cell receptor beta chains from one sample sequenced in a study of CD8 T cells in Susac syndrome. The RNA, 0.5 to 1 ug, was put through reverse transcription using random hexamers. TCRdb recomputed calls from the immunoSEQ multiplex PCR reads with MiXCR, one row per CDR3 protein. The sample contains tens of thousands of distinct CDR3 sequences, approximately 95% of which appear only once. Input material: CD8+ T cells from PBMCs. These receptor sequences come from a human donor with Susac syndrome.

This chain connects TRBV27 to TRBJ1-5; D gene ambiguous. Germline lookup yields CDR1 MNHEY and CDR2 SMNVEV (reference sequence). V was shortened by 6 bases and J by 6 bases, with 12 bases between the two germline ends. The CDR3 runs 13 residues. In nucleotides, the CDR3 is TGTGCCAGCAGATGGGGAGTAGGTCAGCCCCAGCATTTT. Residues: CASRWGVGQPQHF.

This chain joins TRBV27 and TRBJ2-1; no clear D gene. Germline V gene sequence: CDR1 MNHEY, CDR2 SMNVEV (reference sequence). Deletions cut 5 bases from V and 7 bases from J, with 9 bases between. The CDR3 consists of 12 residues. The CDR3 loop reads CASSRTKNEQFF. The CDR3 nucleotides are TGTGCCAGCAGTCGAACCAAGAATGAGCAGTTCTTC.

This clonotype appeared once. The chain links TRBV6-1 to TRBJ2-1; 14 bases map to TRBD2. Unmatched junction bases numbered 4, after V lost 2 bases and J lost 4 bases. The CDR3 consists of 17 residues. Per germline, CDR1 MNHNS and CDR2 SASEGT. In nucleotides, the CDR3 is TGTGCCAGCAGTGAACCACGGACTAGCGGGAGGTACAATGAGCAGTTCTTC. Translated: CASSEPRTSGRYNEQFF.

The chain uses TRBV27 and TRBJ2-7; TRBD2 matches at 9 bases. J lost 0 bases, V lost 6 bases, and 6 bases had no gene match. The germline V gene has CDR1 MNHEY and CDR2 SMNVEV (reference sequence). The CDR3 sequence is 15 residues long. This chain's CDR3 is CASSFSGGSSYEQYF. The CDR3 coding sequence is TGTGCCAGCAGCTTTAGCGGGGGAAGCTCCTACGAGCAGTACTTC.

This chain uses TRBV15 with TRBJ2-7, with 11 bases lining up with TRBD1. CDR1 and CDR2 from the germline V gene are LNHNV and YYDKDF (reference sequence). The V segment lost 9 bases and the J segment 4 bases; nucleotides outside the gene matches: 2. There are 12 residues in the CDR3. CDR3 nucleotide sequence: TGTGCCACTGGGACAGGGGGATACGAGCAGTACTTC. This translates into CATGTGGYEQYF. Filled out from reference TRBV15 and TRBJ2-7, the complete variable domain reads DAMVIQNPRYQVTQFGKPVTLSCSQTLNHNVMYWYQQKSSQAPKLLFHYYDKDFNNEADTPDNFQSRRPNTSFCFLDIRSPGLGDTAMYLCATGTGGYEQYFGPGTRLTVT.

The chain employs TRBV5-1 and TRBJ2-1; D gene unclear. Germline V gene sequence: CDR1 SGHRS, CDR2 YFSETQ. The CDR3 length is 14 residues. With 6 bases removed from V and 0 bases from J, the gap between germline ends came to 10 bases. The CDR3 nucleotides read TGCGCCAGCACGGTGTCCAGCTCCTACAATGAGCAGTTCTTC. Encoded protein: CASTVSSSYNEQFF.

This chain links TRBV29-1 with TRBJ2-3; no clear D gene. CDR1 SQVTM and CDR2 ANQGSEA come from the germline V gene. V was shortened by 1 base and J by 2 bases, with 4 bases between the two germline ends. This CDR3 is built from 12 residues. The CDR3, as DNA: TGCAGCGTTGAAGGTCACACAGATACGCAGTATTTT. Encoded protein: CSVEGHTDTQYF.

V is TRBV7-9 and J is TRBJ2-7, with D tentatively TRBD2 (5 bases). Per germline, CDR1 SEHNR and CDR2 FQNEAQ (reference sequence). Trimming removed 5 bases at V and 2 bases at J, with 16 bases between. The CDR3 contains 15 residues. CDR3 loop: CASSLTVAPTYEQYF. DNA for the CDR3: TGTGCCAGCAGCCTCACAGTAGCGCCTACCTACGAGCAGTACTTC.

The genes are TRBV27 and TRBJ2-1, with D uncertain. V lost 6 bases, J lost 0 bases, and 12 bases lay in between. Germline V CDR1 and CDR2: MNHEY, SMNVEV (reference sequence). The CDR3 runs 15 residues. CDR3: CASSPQVRSYNEQFF. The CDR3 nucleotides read TGTGCCAGCAGCCCCCAGGTTCGCTCCTACAATGAGCAGTTCTTC.

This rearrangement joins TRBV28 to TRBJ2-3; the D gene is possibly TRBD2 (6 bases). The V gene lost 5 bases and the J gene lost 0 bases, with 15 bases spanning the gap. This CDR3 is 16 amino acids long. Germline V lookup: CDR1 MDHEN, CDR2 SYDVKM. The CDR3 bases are TGTGCCAGCAGTGCCCGACACGGGACTAGCACAGATACGCAGTATTTT. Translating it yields CASSARHGTSTDTQYF.

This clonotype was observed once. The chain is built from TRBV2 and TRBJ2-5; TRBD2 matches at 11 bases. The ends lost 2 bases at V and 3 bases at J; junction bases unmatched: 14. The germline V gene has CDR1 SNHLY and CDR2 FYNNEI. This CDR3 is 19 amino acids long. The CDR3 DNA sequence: TGTGCCAGCAGTGAATCGACTAGCGGGGAGGATGTTTGGGAAGAGACCCAGTACTTC. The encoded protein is CASSESTSGEDVWEETQYF.

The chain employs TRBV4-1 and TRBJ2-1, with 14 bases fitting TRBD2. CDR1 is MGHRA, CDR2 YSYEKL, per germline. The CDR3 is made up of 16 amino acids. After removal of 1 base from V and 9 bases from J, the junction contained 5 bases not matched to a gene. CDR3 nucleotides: TGCGCCAGCAGCCAAGGACTAGCGGGAGGGCCGTCTGAGCAGTTCTTC. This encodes CASSQGLAGGPSEQFF.

The CDR3 spells CASSVGGNLRSYEQYF. CDR3 DNA: TGTGCCAGCAGCGTAGGGGGCAACTTGAGGTCCTACGAGCAGTACTTC. This chain joins TRBV9 and TRBJ2-7; D may be TRBD1 (5 bases). Germline CDR1 reads SGDLS; CDR2 reads YYNGEE. The V end was cut by 0 bases, the J end by 1 base, with 14 bases between. This CDR3 comprises 16 residues.

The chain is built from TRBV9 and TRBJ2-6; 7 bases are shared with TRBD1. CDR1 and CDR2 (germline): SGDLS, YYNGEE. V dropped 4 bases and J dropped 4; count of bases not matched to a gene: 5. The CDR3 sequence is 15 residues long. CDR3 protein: CASSTGESGANVLTF. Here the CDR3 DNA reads TGTGCCAGCAGCACAGGGGAATCAGGGGCCAACGTCCTGACTTTC.

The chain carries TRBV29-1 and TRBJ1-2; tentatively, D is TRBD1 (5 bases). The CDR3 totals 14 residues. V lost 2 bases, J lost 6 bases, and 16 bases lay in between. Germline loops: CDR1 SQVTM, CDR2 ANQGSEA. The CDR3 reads CSVENGAEVNGYTF. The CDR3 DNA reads TGCAGCGTTGAAAATGGGGCGGAGGTAAATGGCTACACCTTC.

The DNA of the CDR3 is TGCAGTGCCCACTTTACTAGCCGGGGCTACGAGCAGTACTTC. Its translation: CSAHFTSRGYEQYF. V is TRBV20-1 and J is TRBJ2-7; perhaps TRBD2 as D (6 bases). CDR1 is DFQATT and CDR2 is SNEGSKA in the germline V gene (reference sequence). The V gene lost 6 bases and the J gene lost 3 bases, with 18 bases spanning the gap. This CDR3 contains 14 residues.

CDR3: CASSLFSGYEQYF. The DNA for the CDR3 is TGCGCCAGCAGCTTGTTTTCAGGCTACGAGCAGTACTTC. This chain joins TRBV5-1 and TRBJ2-7, with no clear D. This CDR3 spans 13 amino acids. Trimming stripped 1 base from V and 3 bases from J, with 8 bases between. Germline V gene lookup returns CDR1 SGHRS and CDR2 YFSETQ.

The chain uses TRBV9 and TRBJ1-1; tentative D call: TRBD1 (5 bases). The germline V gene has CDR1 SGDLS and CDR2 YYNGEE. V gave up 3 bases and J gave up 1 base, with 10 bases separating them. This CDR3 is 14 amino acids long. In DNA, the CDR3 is TGTGCCAGCAGCGCAGGGAACGGGAACACTGAAGCTTTCTTT. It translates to CASSAGNGNTEAFF.

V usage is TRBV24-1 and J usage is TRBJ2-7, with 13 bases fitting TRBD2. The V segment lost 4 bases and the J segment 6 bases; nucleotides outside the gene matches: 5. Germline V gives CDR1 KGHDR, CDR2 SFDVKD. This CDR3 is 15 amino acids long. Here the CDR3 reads CATSDQGLAGLEQYF. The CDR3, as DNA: TGTGCCACCAGTGACCAGGGACTAGCGGGACTCGAGCAGTACTTC.

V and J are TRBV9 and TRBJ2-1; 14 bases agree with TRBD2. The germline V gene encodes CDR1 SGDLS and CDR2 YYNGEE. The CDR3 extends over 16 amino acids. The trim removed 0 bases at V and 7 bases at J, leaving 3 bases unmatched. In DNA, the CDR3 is TGTGCCAGCAGCGTAGGGGGACTAGCGGGAGCAAATGAGCAGTTCTTC. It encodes CASSVGGLAGANEQFF. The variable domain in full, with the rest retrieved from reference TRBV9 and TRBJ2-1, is DSGVTQTPKHLITATGQRVTLRCSPRSGDLSVYWYQQSLDQGLQFLIQYYNGEERAKGNILERFSAQQFPDLHSELNLSSLELGDSALYFCASSVGGLAGANEQFFGPGTRLTVL.

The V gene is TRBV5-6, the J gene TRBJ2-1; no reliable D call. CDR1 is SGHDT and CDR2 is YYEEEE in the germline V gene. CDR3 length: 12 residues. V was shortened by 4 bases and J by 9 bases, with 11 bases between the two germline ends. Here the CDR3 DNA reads TGTGCCAGCAGCCCTGGCCCCGGTGAGCAGTTCTTC. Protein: CASSPGPGEQFF.

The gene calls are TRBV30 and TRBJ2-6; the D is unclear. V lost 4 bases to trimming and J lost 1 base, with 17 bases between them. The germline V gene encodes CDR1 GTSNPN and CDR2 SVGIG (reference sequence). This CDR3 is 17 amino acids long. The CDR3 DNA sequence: TGTGCCTGGATAAGAGGAGTCGAAAGTTCTGGGGCCAACGTCCTGACTTTC. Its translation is CAWIRGVESSGANVLTF.

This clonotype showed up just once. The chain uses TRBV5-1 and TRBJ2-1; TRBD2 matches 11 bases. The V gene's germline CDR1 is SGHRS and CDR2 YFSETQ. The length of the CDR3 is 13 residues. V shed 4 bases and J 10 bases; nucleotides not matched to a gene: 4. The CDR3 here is CASSPGTSGEQFF. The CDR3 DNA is TGCGCCAGCAGCCCTGGGACTAGCGGAGAGCAGTTCTTC. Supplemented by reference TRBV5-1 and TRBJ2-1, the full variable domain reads KAGVTQTPRYLIKTRGQQVTLSCSPISGHRSVSWYQQTPGQGLQFLFEYFSETQRNKGNFPGRFSGRQFSNSRSEMNVSTLELGDSALYLCASSPGTSGEQFFGPGTRLTVL.

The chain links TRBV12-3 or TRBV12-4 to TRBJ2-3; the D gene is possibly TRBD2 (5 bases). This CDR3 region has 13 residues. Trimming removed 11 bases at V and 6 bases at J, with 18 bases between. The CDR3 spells CAVEDWLRDTQYF. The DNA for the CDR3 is TGTGCCGTCGAGGACTGGTTACGGGATACGCAGTATTTT.

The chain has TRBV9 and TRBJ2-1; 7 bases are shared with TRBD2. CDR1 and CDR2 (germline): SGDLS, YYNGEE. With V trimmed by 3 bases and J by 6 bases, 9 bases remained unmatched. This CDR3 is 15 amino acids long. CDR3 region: CASSAGGITINEQFF. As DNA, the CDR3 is TGTGCCAGCAGCGCGGGAGGCATCACCATCAATGAGCAGTTCTTC.

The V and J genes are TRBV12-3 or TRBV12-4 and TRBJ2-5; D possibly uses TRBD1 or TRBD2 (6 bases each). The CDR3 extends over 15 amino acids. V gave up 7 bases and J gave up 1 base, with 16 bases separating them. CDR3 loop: CASTSGGGGQETQYF. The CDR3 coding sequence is TGTGCCAGCACCTCCGGGGGCGGCGGCCAAGAGACCCAGTACTTC.

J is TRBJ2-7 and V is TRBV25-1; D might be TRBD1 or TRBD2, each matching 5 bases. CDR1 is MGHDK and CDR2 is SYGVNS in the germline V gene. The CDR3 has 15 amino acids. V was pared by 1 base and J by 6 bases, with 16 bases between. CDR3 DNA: TGTGCCAGCAGTGAATCGGGACGGCCTCGGAGCGAGCAGTACTTC. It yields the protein CASSESGRPRSEQYF.

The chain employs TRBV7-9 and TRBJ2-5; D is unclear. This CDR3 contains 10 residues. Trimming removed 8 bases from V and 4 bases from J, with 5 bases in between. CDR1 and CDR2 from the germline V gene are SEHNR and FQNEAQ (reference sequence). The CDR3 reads CASQGETQYF. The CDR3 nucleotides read TGTGCCAGCCAAGGAGAGACCCAGTACTTC. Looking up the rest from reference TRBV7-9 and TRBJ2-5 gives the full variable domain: DTGVSQNPRHKITKRGQNVTFRCDPISEHNRLYWYRQTLGQGPEFLTYFQNEAQLEKSRLLSDRFSAERPKGSFSTLEIQRTEQGDSAMYLCASQGETQYFGPGTRLLVL.

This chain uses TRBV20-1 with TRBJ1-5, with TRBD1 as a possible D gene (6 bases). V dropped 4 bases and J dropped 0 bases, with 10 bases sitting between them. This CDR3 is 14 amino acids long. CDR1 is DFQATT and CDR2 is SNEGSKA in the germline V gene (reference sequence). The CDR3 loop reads CSAKDSYSNQPQHF. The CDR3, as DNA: TGCAGTGCTAAGGACAGCTATAGCAATCAGCCCCAGCATTTT.

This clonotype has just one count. Here the CDR3 reads CATSEGASGANVLTF. In nucleotides, the CDR3 is TGTGCCACCAGTGAAGGAGCTTCTGGGGCCAACGTCCTGACTTTC. This chain uses TRBV24-1 with TRBJ2-6; D is undetermined. The CDR3 covers 15 residues. Trimming removed 4 bases at V and 1 base at J, with 7 bases between. Germline lookup yields CDR1 KGHDR and CDR2 SFDVKD.

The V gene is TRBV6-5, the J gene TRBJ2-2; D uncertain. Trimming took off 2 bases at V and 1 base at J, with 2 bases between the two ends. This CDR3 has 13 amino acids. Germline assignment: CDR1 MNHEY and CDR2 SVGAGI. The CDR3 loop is CASSYVNTGELFF. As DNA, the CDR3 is TGTGCCAGCAGTTACGTGAACACCGGGGAGCTGTTTTTT.

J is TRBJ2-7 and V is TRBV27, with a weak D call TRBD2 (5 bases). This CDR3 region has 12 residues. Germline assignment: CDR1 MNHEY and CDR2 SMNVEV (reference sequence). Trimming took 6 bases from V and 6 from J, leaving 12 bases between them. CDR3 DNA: TGTGCCAGCAGCACTATTCGGGGCGAGCAGTACTTC. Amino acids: CASSTIRGEQYF.